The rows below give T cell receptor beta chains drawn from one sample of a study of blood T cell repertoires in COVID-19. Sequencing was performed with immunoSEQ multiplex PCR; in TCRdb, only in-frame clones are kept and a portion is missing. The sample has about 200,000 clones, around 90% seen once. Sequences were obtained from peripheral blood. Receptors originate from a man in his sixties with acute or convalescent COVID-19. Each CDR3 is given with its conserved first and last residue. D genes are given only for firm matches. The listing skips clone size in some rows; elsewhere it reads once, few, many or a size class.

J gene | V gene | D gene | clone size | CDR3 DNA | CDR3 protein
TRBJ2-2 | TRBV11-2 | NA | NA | TGTGCCAGCAGCTTAGATCTGCGGGCGAGGGAGCTGTTTTTT | CASSLDLRARELFF
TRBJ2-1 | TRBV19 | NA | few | TGTGCCAGTAGTATTTCCTGGAGCTCCTACAATGAGCAGTTCTTC | CASSISWSSYNEQFF
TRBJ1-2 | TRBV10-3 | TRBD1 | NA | TGTGCCATCGGATTAGATTTTACAGGGGACTATGGCTACACCTTC | CAIGLDFTGDYGYTF
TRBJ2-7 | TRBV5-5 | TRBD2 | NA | TGTGCCAGCAGCCGGACGGCGGGAGAATCCTACGAGCAGTACTTC | CASSRTAGESYEQYF
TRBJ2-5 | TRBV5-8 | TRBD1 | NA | TGTGCCAGCAGCTTAAGGGGGCTTGGCCCTCAAGAGACCCAGTACTTC | CASSLRGLGPQETQYF
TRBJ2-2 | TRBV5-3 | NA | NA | TGTGCCTCCCGAGCTAGCTTGTTGGCCGGGGAGCTGTTTTTT | CASRASLLAGELFF
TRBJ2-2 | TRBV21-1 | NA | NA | TGTGCCAGCAGCAAAGCTCAGGGGCCCGGGGAGCTGTTTTTT | CASSKAQGPGELFF
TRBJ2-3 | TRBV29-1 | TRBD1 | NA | TGCAGCGTTCGCCTTGACAGGGGGGGAGATACGCAGTATTTT | CSVRLDRGGDTQYF
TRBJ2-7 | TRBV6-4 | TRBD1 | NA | TGTGCCAGCAGTGACTCGAGTGGGGACAGGGGACCTCTCCGGGCCTACGAGCAGTACTTC | CASSDSSGDRGPLRAYEQYF
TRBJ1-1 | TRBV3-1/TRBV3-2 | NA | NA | TGTGCCAGCAGCCAAGGAGTTCCCGGGGTTGCTTTCTTT | CASSQGVPGVAFF
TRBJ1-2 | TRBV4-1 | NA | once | TGCGCCAGCAGCCAAGATTCCGCCTATCGGGGGGGCTACACCTTC | CASSQDSAYRGGYTF
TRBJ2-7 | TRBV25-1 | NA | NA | TGTGCCAGCAGGCCGACTGGGGCGGGAACCTACGAGCAGTACTTC | CASRPTGAGTYEQYF
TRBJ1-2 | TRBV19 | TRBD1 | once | TGTGCCAGTAGTCCTTATACAGGGGGCCGGTATGGCTACACCTTC | CASSPYTGGRYGYTF
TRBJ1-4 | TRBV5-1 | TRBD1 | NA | TGCGCCAGCAGCTTACAGGGGGCGGGTGAAAAACTGTTTTTT | CASSLQGAGEKLFF
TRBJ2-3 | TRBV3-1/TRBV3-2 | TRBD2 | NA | TGTGCCAGCAGCCAGGTCCCTAGCGGGGGAGAGGGGGGTACGCAGTATTTT | CASSQVPSGGEGGTQYF
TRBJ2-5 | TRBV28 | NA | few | TGTGCCAGCAGTTTCTCTACTCAAGAGACCCAGTACTTC | CASSFSTQETQYF
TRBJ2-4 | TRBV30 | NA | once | TGTGCCTGGAGCCCAGGGCAAGCAAACATTCAGTACTTC | CAWSPGQANIQYF
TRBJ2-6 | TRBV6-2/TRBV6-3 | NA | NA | TGTGCCAGCAGTTACTCGTCTCGCTCTGGGGCCAACGTCCTGACTTTC | CASSYSSRSGANVLTF
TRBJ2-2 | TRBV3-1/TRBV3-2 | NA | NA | TGTGCCAGCAGCCAGGGCGCTACGAACACCGGGGAGCTGTTTTTT | CASSQGATNTGELFF
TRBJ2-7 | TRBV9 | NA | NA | TGTGCCAGCAGCGTAATGGAGGGCGTCGCGCACGAGCAGTACTTC | CASSVMEGVAHEQYF
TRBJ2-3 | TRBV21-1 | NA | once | TGTGCCAGCAGATTAAGGGCGGACAGAACTAGCACAGATACGCAGTATTTT | CASRLRADRTSTDTQYF
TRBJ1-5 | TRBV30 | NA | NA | TGTGCCTGGAGGGGGCCGTCTGGCAATCAGCCCCAGCATTTT | CAWRGPSGNQPQHF
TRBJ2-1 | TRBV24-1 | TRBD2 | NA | TGTGCCACCAGCCCTGGGGGGGTGTCGGCCTCCTACAATGAGCAGTTCTTC | CATSPGGVSASYNEQFF
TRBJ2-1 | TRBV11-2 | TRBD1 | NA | TGTGCCAGCAGCTTAGCTGGGACAGTCGGCTACAATGAGCAGTTCTTC | CASSLAGTVGYNEQFF
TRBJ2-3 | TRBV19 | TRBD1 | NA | TGTGCCAGTAGTGCCCGATGGACAGGGGGTTTAGATACGCAGTATTTT | CASSARWTGGLDTQYF
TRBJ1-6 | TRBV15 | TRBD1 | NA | TGTGCCACCAGCAGAGGTCGAGTGCAGGGGGTCAGCTATAATTCACCCCTCCACTTT | CATSRGRVQGVSYNSPLHF
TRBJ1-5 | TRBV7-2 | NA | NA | TGTGCCAGCAGCTTAGTCGGGAGTGAGGGCACTCAGCCCCAGCATTTT | CASSLVGSEGTQPQHF
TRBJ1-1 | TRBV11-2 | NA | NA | TGTGCCAGCAGCTTCCTCGGAGGGCACAACACTGAAGCTTTCTTT | CASSFLGGHNTEAFF
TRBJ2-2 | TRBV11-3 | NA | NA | TGTGCCAGCAGCTTATTCGACTCGGCCGGGGAGCTGTTTTTT | CASSLFDSAGELFF
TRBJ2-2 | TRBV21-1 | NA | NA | TGTGCCAGCAGCAAATCTAGAGGCCGGCGGACTAACACCGGGGAGCTGTTTTTT | CASSKSRGRRTNTGELFF
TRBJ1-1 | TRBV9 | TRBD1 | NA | TGTGCCAGCAGGCCTACAGGGGTGGGGTGGAACACTGAAGCTTTCTTT | CASRPTGVGWNTEAFF
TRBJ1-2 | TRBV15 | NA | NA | TGTGCCACCAGCAGAGGGGGGCCTTCGCACGCTGCCTTC | CATSRGGPSHAAF
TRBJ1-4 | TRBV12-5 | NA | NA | TGTGCTAGTGGCCCTCTGAATGAAAAACTGTTTTTT | CASGPLNEKLFF
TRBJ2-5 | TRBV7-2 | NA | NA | TGTGCCAGCAGCAGGGGGGGAGCGCGAGAGACCCAGTACTTC | CASSRGGARETQYF
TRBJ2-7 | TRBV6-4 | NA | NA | TGTGCCAGCAGTCTCGAGACAGACTACGAGCAGTACTTC | CASSLETDYEQYF
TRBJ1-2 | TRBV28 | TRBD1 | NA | TGTGCCAGCAACTCACCCGGCCGGGACAGGGGGTGGTTCCACACCTTC | CASNSPGRDRGWFHTF
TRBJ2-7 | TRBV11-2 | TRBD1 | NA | TGTGCCAGCAGCCGACAGGGGGCGCTTGCCTACGAGCAGTACTTC | CASSRQGALAYEQYF
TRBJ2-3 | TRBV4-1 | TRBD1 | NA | TGCGCCAGCAGCCAAGATCGGACAGGGGTCATCAAGGGGGAAGATACGCAGTATTTT | CASSQDRTGVIKGEDTQYF
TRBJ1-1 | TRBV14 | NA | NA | TGTGCCAGCAGCCAAGTACTTCAGGGGAAGGGAACTGAAGCTTTCTTT | CASSQVLQGKGTEAFF
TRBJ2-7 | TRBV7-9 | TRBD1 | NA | TGTGCCAGCAGCGATCCGGGACAGGGATCCGAGCAGTACTTC | CASSDPGQGSEQYF
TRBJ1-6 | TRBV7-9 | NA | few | TGTGCCAGCAGCTTGGGCCCCGGCGGGCCCCTCCACTTT | CASSLGPGGPLHF
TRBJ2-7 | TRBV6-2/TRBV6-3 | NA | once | TGTGCCAGCAGTTACGGAGGGCTAGGGCTCGAGCAGTACTTC | CASSYGGLGLEQYF
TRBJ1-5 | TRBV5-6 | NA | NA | TGTGCCAGCAGCTTTGCGGCGAGCAATCAGCCCCAGCATTTT | CASSFAASNQPQHF
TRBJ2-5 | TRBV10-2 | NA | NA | TGCGCCAGCAGTGTAACACAAGAGACCCAGTACTTC | CASSVTQETQYF